This T cell receptor (beta chain) was found in a study of T cells in Graves' hyperthyroidism and ophthalmopathy. Study-wide findings and caveats: Appearing also in blood were most of the thyroid clonotypes expanded above 0.001.

TCR beta CDR3 sequences were amplified from RNA transcripts. TCR CDR3 underwent first-round RT-PCR with the HTBI primer set. TCRdb fed the multiplex PCR reads into MiXCR, producing one record per CDR3 protein. Here the sample spans 750,000 to 900,000 distinct CDR3 sequences, about two fifths being singletons. J was trimmed by 4 bases and V by 6 bases; bases with no gene match: 6. This CDR3 has 15 amino acids. CDR1 is SEHNR and CDR2 is FQNEAQ in the germline V gene (reference sequence). This clonotype was detected ten times or more. Its antigen is not known. Stable disease denoted Graves' hyperthyroidism without ophthalmopathy progression within 18 months. Hyperthyroidism, newly diagnosed and lasting under 2 months, affected patients aged 18 to 65. Isolation of PBMCs was performed on around 9.4 ml fresh peripheral blood.

This TCR was sampled from a man between 18 and 35 years old with Graves' hyperthyroidism. The source material was blood. The genes are TRBV7-9 and TRBJ2-6; 7 bases are shared with TRBD1. The CDR3 reads CASRLTGAGANVLTF. DNA for the CDR3: TGTGCCAGCAGACTTACAGGGGCCGGGGCCAACGTCCTGACTTTC.